This T cell receptor (beta chain) was documented in a study of cytomegalovirus exposure and HLA in healthy donors. The CDR3 sequence is 14 residues long. The V and J ends lost 7 bases and 2 bases, in that order; junction bases with no gene match: 1. Germline V lookup: CDR1 ENHRY, CDR2 SYGVKD. The PCR was carried out with 60 Vbeta primers and 13 Jbeta primers. Sequencing was performed with immunoSEQ multiplex PCR; in TCRdb, only in-frame clones are kept and a portion is missing. In the table there are 250,000 or so clones, approximately 87% of which are singletons. The sample taken for sequencing was PBMCs. This chain links TRBV10-3 with TRBJ1-3; TRBD1 matches 11 bases. This clonotype was sampled from a human donor in good health. This CDR3 reads CAIKDRGPGNTIYF. DNA of the CDR3: TGTGCCATCAAGGACAGGGGGCCTGGAAACACCATATATTTT.